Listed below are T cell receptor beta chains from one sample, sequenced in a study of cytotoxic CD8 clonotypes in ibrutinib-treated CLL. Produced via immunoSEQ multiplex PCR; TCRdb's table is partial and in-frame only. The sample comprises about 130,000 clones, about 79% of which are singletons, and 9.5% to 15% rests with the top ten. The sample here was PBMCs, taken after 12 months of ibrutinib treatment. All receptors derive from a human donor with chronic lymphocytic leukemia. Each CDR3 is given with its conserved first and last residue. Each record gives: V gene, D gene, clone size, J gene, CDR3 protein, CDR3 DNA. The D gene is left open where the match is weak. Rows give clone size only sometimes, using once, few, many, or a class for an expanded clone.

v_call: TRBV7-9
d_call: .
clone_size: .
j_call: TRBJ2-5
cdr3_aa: CASSLPSGARETQYF
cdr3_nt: TGTGCCAGCAGCTTACCGTCTGGGGCGCGGGAGACCCAGTACTTC

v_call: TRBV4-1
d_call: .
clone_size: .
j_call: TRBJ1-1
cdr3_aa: CASSQDARDTEAFF
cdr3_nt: TGCGCCAGCAGCCAAGATGCCAGGGACACTGAAGCTTTCTTT

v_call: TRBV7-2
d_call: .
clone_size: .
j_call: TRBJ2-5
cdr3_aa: CASSLMQGPVETQYF
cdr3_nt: TGTGCCAGCAGCTTAATGCAGGGGCCGGTAGAGACCCAGTACTTC

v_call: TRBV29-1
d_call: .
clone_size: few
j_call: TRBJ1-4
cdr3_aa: CSVETHETNEKLFF
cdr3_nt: TGCAGCGTTGAAACGCACGAAACTAATGAAAAACTGTTTTTT

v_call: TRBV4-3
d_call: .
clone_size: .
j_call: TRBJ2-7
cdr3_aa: CASSRGGGVSYEQYF
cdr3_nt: TGCGCCAGCAGCCGGGGAGGCGGGGTCTCCTACGAGCAGTACTTC

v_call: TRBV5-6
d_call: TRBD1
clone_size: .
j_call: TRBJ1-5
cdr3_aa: CASSHFRDRVGQPQHF
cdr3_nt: TGTGCCAGCAGCCATTTCCGGGACAGGGTAGGGCAGCCCCAGCATTTT

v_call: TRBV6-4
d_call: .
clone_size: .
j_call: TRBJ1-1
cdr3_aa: CASSVEVNTEAFF
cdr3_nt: TGTGCCAGCAGTGTTGAGGTAAACACTGAAGCTTTCTTT

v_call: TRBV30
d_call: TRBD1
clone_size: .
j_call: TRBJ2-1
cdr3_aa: CAWSWGTDNEQFF
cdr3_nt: TGTGCCTGGAGTTGGGGGACAGACAATGAGCAGTTCTTC

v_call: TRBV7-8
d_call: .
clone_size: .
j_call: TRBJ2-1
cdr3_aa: CASSLDRVLFFYNEQFF
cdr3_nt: TGTGCCAGCAGCTTAGACAGGGTCTTGTTCTTTTACAATGAGCAGTTCTTC

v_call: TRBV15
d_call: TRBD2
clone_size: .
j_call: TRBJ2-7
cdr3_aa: CATSRRLAGEPYEQYF
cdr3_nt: TGTGCCACCAGCCGAAGACTAGCGGGAGAACCCTACGAGCAGTACTTC

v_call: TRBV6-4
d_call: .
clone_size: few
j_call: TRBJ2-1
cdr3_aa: CASRVQPFIHNEQFF
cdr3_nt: TGTGCCAGCAGGGTACAGCCATTTATCCACAATGAGCAGTTCTTC

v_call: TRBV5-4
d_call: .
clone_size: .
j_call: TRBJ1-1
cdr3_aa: CASSRDSRRATEAFF
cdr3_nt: TGTGCCAGCAGCCGGGACTCAAGGAGGGCCACTGAAGCTTTCTTT

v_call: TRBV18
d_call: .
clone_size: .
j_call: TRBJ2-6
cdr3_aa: CASSPWPASGANVLTF
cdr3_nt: TGTGCCAGCTCACCGTGGCCAGCCTCTGGGGCCAACGTCCTGACTTTC

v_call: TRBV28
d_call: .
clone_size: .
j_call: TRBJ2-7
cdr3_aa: CASSARFSSYEQYF
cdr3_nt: TGTGCCAGCAGTGCCAGATTTAGCTCCTACGAGCAGTACTTC